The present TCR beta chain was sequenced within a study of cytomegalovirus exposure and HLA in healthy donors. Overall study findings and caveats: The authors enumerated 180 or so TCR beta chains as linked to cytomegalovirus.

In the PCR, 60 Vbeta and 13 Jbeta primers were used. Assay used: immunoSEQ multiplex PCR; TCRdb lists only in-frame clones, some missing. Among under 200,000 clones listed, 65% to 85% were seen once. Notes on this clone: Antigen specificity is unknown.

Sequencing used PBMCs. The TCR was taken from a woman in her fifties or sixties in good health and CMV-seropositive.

The CDR3, as DNA: TGTGCCAGCAGCGAGGGGGCCCACACAGATACGCAGTATTTT. Protein sequence: CASSEGAHTDTQYF. The chain employs TRBV4-2 and TRBJ2-3, with 7 bases matching TRBD1. The CDR3 has 14 amino acids. V lost 5 bases to trimming and J lost 2 bases; unmatched junction nucleotides: 4. Germline V gene data show CDR1 as LGHNA and CDR2 as YNFKEQ.